This T cell receptor (beta chain) comes out of a study of response to subunit inactivated influenza vaccine. Germline lookup yields CDR1 MGHRA and CDR2 YSYEKL. The ends lost 0 bases at V and 5 bases at J; junction bases unmatched: 7. The CDR3 contains 16 residues. General observations from the study: Only a handful of new T cells, the authors suggested, are recruited with each seasonal influenza vaccination.

On this clonotype itself: Its antigen is unidentified.

From the RT-PCR reads, TCRdb called clonotypes with MiXCR, one entry per CDR3 protein. The table includes about 520,000 distinct CDR3 sequences, 6.5% to 8% detected once. Sequenced here: PBMCs from blood, sampled 23 months after vaccination. The source is a man aged 50-75 years who received an inactivated influenza vaccine. The chain carries TRBV4-1 and TRBJ2-3; 8 bases line up with TRBD2. In DNA form, the CDR3 reads TGCGCCAGCAGCCAAGATGGCGGGGGGATTCGAGATACGCAGTATTTT. Encoded protein: CASSQDGGGIRDTQYF.